In its sample, the clone carrying this TCR beta chain was seen once. These data belong to a study of T cell responses to AZD1222 COVID-19 vaccine. TCRdb keeps only in-frame clones here, not all; method: immunoSEQ multiplex PCR. The sample records about 120,000 clones, around 92% being singletons. Trimming took off 6 bases at V and 6 bases at J, with 20 bases between the two ends. The CDR3 loop spans 15 amino acids. Germline loops: CDR1 MNHEY, CDR2 SVGEGT. The source is an adult in good health. The chain is built from TRBV6-2 or TRBV6-3 and TRBJ1-1; a weak D match, TRBD1 (5 bases). The sequencing here drew on peripheral blood, taken on day 0 of AZD1222 vaccination. The CDR3 protein is CASSPTTAGRPEAFF. The CDR3 DNA follows: TGTGCCAGCAGCCCGACGACAGCGGGGCGCCCTGAAGCTTTCTTT.